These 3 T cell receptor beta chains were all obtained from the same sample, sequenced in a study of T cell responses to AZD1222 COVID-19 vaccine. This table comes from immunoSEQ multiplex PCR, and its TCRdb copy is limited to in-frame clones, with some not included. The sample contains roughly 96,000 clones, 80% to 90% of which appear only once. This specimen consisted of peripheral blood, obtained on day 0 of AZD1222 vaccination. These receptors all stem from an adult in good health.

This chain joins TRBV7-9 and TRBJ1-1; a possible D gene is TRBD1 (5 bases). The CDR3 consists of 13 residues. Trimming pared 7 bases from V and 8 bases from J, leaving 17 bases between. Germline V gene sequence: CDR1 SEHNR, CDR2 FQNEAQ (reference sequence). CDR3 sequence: CASTGHPGAEAFF. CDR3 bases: TGTGCCAGCACTGGACACCCTGGGGCAGAAGCTTTCTTT.

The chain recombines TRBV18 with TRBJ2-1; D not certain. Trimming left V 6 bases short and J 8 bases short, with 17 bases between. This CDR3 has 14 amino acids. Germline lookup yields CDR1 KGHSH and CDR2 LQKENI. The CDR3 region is CASSVWKGDHEQFF. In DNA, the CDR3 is TGTGCCAGCTCCGTATGGAAGGGTGACCATGAGCAGTTCTTC.

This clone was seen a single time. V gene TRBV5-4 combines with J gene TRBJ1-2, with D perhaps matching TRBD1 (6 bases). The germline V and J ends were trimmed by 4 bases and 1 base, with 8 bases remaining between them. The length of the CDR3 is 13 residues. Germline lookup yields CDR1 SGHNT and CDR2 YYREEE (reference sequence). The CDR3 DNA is TGTGCCAGCAGCGGGGGCCTTAACTATGGCTACACCTTC. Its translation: CASSGGLNYGYTF.